The 12 T cell receptor beta chains in this list originate from one sample, sequenced in a study of T cells in Graves' hyperthyroidism and ophthalmopathy. Using RNA transcripts as the source, TCR beta CDR3 regions were amplified. The primer set for the first-round RT-PCR of the TCR CDR3 was HTBI. TCRdb re-called the multiplex PCR reads through MiXCR, storing one row per CDR3 protein. The table has some 770,000 distinct CDR3 sequences, over 15% seen once. The specimen was blood. The receptors were sampled from a man younger than 35 with Graves' hyperthyroidism.

This clonotype was seen a few times. This rearrangement joins TRBV6-5 to TRBJ1-1; no reliable D call. V lost 1 base and J lost 1, with 10 bases in between. This CDR3 region has 15 residues. The germline V gene encodes CDR1 MNHEY and CDR2 SVGAGI. This CDR3 is CASSYFGFQNTEAFF. DNA for the CDR3: TGTGCCAGCAGTTACTTCGGGTTTCAGAACACTGAAGCTTTCTTT.

This clonotype was detected many times. The chain employs TRBV2 and TRBJ2-5; unclear D gene. Germline V gives CDR1 SNHLY, CDR2 FYNNEI. The CDR3 has 13 residues. Trimming stripped 6 bases from V and 0 bases from J, with 8 bases between. The CDR3 DNA sequence: TGTGCCAGCAGCATGGACGACCAAGAGACCCAGTACTTC. It translates to CASSMDDQETQYF.

This clonotype has a handful of counts. This chain connects TRBV28 to TRBJ2-1, with unresolved D. The CDR3 consists of 13 residues. V lost 6 bases, J lost 4 bases, and 10 bases lay in between. CDR1 and CDR2 (germline): MDHEN, SYDVKM. The CDR3 loop reads CASSSIGYNEQFF. CDR3 DNA sequence: TGTGCCAGCAGCTCAATCGGATACAATGAGCAGTTCTTC.

This clonotype was detected only a few times. The chain recombines TRBV18 with TRBJ2-7; possible D gene TRBD2, 6 bases. CDR1 is KGHSH and CDR2 is LQKENI in the germline V gene. V was cut by 5 bases and J by 7 bases, with 12 bases left in between. The CDR3 contains 12 residues. In DNA form, the CDR3 reads TGTGCCAGCTCAAGGGAGGCCCGGGAGCAGTACTTC. Its protein product is CASSREAREQYF. Together with reference TRBV18 and TRBJ2-7, the CDR3 gives the full variable domain: NAGVMQNPRHLVRRRGQEARLRCSPMKGHSHVYWYRQLPEEGLKFMVYLQKENIIDESGMPKERFSAEFPKEGPSILRIQQVVRGDSAAYFCASSREAREQYFGPGTRLTVT.

This chain joins TRBV18 and TRBJ1-3; D is unclear. V was pared by 4 bases and J by 0 bases, with 10 bases between. This CDR3 has 15 residues. Per germline, CDR1 KGHSH and CDR2 LQKENI. CDR3 sequence reads: CASSQNRYSGNTIYF. DNA of the CDR3: TGTGCCAGCTCACAAAACCGCTACTCTGGAAACACCATATATTTT.

This clonotype was seen more than once but under ten times. The chain employs TRBV6-1 and TRBJ1-2; D might be TRBD1 (5 bases). Trimming took off 5 bases at V and 0 bases at J, with 7 bases between the two ends. The CDR3 runs 13 residues. From germline, CDR1 is MNHNS and CDR2 SASEGT. CDR3 region: CASSWTSNYGYTF. DNA for the CDR3: TGTGCCAGCAGTTGGACATCTAACTATGGCTACACCTTC.

V usage is TRBV10-3 and J usage is TRBJ1-5; D perhaps matches TRBD1 (5 bases). The V end lost 3 bases, the J end lost 7 bases, and 28 bases lay between the germline ends. The CDR3 has 19 amino acids. Per germline, CDR1 ENHRY and CDR2 SYGVKD. In DNA form, the CDR3 reads TGTGCCATCAGTGATTCCGAGTGGGGCCGGGACCGGAGGTCCCAGCCCCAGCATTTT. This encodes CAISDSEWGRDRRSQPQHF.

CDR3 DNA: TGTGCCTGGAGTGTACGGGGAGGTGTCGAGCAGTACTTC. It is translated as CAWSVRGGVEQYF. The chain couples TRBV30 to TRBJ2-7, with D tentatively TRBD2 (6 bases). Germline V CDR1 and CDR2: GTSNPN, SVGIG (reference sequence). V dropped 0 bases and J dropped 6 bases, with 12 bases sitting between them. The CDR3 is 13 amino acids.

This chain joins TRBV20-1 and TRBJ2-7, with 14 positions matching TRBD2. V was clipped by 0 bases and J by 0 bases; unmatched bases: 4. The CDR3 totals 17 residues. In germline, CDR1 is DFQATT, CDR2 SNEGSKA (reference sequence). The CDR3 bases are TGCAGTGCTAGAGATTGGGGGACTAGCGGGAGCTCCTACGAGCAGTACTTC. This encodes CSARDWGTSGSSYEQYF.

V gene TRBV12-3 or TRBV12-4 combines with J gene TRBJ2-7, with D maybe TRBD2 (6 bases). Trimming shortened V by 6 bases and J by 0 bases, and 15 bases separated the two germline ends. The CDR3 length is 15 residues. The CDR3 DNA sequence: TGTGCCAGCAGACGCCGGGACTCCCCCTCCTACGAGCAGTACTTC. It is translated as CASRRRDSPSYEQYF.

This clonotype was recorded at least ten times. The chain carries TRBV2 and TRBJ2-1, with 12 bases that match TRBD1. This CDR3 contains 14 residues. Germline loops: CDR1 SNHLY, CDR2 FYNNEI. The junction had 8 bases not matched to a gene; V was cut back by 6 bases and J by 11 bases. CDR3: CASSPGTGGVKQFF. The CDR3 coding sequence is TGTGCCAGCAGCCCCGGGACAGGGGGCGTGAAGCAGTTCTTC.

This clonotype was observed a few times. This chain connects TRBV2 to TRBJ1-6; D is undetermined. Trimming pared 3 bases from V and 10 bases from J, leaving 16 bases between. CDR1 and CDR2 (germline): SNHLY, FYNNEI. The CDR3 length is 15 residues. The CDR3 region has the DNA TGTGCCAGCAGTGAGGAGTACGGAGGAGGCTCACCCCTCCACTTT. It yields the protein CASSEEYGGGSPLHF.